This T cell receptor beta chain was captured by sequencing in a study of molecular identifiers for immune sequencing clone quantification. As for the study in general: Naive CD8 cell RNA, from 20,000 or 100,000 cells, was split five ways in replicates, with four sequenced. Whole-study findings and limits: Clones above 20 RNA copies held over 99% of effector molecules, under 1% in naive cells.

After removal of 3 bases from V and 3 bases from J, the junction contained 7 bases not matched to a gene. CDR1 SEHNR and CDR2 FQNEAQ come from the germline V gene (reference sequence). CDR3 length: 16 residues. It was with previously described methods and listed TCR primers that bulk TCR libraries were made. MiXCR was run by TCRdb on the PCR reads, yielding one entry per CDR3 protein. The sample has 600,000 to 650,000 distinct CDR3 sequences; about 20% are singletons. Many counts were recorded for this clonotype. The antigen is undetermined. The J gene is TRBJ1-4, the V gene TRBV7-9, with 7 bases identical to TRBD1. The clonotype comes from a human donor in good health. Some libraries in this study had Jurkat cell RNA spiked in. Input material: naive CD8+ T cells from blood, with Jurkat cell RNA spiked in. Subset specified: FACS-sorted CD8+CD4-CCR7+CD45RA+ naive T cells. CDR3 nucleotide sequence: TGTGCCAGCAGCTTTATGAGGGGGCCGTCTAATGAAAAACTGTTTTTT. It codes for CASSFMRGPSNEKLFF.